This TCR beta chain came from a study of persistence of HIV-infected CD4 T cells. Study-level background: Median time on suppressive ART was around eight years.

With respect to this clone: No antigen is known for it.

Lysates of CMV-infected fibroblasts at 10 ug/mL stimulated these cells. CD40L/CD69 double-negative CD45RO-high memory CD4+ T cells were collected. CDR1 SGHRS and CDR2 YFSETQ come from the germline V gene. Trimming took off 0 bases at V and 1 base at J, with 8 bases between the two ends. The CDR3 extends over 15 amino acids. The libraries were made with immunoSEQ version 4 in survey mode. Sequencing used immunoSEQ multiplex PCR; TCRdb keeps in-frame clones, though not all of them. The table records approximately 31,000 clones, roughly 80% of them present only once. The specimen comprised CD4+ T cells sorted from PBMCs after 18-hour stimulation, sampled from a patient who received antiretroviral therapy. The chain combines TRBV5-1 with TRBJ2-1, with D unclear. This TCR was recovered from an adult woman with HIV who was CMV-seropositive. The CDR3 coding sequence is TGCGCCAGCAGCTTGGACCTCGGATCCTACAATGAGCAGTTCTTC. Protein sequence: CASSLDLGSYNEQFF.